The T cell receptor (beta chain) under discussion was sequenced for a study of CD8 T cells in ankylosing spondylitis. There are a few counts of this clonotype. The antigen remains undetermined. Germline lookup yields CDR1 SGHRS and CDR2 YFSETQ. Trimming at V came to 4 bases and at J to 8 bases, leaving 9 bases not matched to a gene. The CDR3 consists of 15 residues. With molecular barcodes, quantitative 5'-RACE was used to make the TCR beta libraries. MiXCR was run by TCRdb on the 5' RACE reads, yielding one entry per CDR3 protein. Of fewer than 750,000 distinct CDR3 sequences in the sample, around a fifth were seen once. Notes on the study in general: Researchers reportedly found disease-linked clones significantly enriched in matched ankylosing spondylitis synovial fluid. Characteristic, it appeared, of ankylosing spondylitis blood was a TCR beta motif of roughly eight highly homologous variants. Disease-linked clones had a CD8+ phenotype and relatively low frequency in peripheral blood.

The gene calls are TRBV5-1 and TRBJ2-1; 10 bases are a match to TRBD1. Material for sequencing was blood, either unsorted or a sorted T cell fraction (not recorded which). The receptor was isolated from a male donor with ankylosing spondylitis. The CDR3 DNA sequence: TGCGCCAGCAGCCCGCGACAGGGGGCAATCGATGAGCAGTTCTTC. It encodes CASSPRQGAIDEQFF. Looking up the rest from reference TRBV5-1 and TRBJ2-1 gives the full variable domain: KAGVTQTPRYLIKTRGQQVTLSCSPISGHRSVSWYQQTPGQGLQFLFEYFSETQRNKGNFPGRFSGRQFSNSRSEMNVSTLELGDSALYLCASSPRQGAIDEQFFGPGTRLTVL.